This entry lists 12 T cell receptor beta chains sequenced from one sample in a study of T cells in localized non-small cell lung cancer. Data came from immunoSEQ multiplex PCR; TCRdb stores just in-frame clones and leaves some out. The profile shows roughly 1,500 clones, more than 15% of them singletons. The source material was lung tumor tissue, sampled before any cancer treatment. These receptors were obtained from a male donor aged 60 or over with stage I lung adenocarcinoma.

This clone came up a few times. The gene calls are TRBV7-1 and TRBJ2-5, with D perhaps matching TRBD2 (6 bases). TRBV7-1 is identified as an open reading frame with a role that is uncertain. Trimming took off 5 bases at V and 5 bases at J, with 18 bases between the two ends. CDR3 length: 15 residues. In nucleotides, the CDR3 is TGTGCCAGCAGCCCCCTGGGCGGGGCAATTGAGACCCAGTACTTC. This codes for CASSPLGGAIETQYF.

The rearrangement links TRBV11-3 to TRBJ1-1; D unclear. V shed 2 bases and J shed 1 base, with 8 bases lying between them. CDR3 length equals 14 residues. In germline, CDR1 is SGHNT, CDR2 YENEEA. The CDR3 region has the DNA TGTGCCAGCAGCTTATCGGTGGGGAACACTGAAGCTTTCTTT. Translated, it gives CASSLSVGNTEAFF.

This rearrangement joins TRBV25-1 to TRBJ1-2; D is ambiguous. This CDR3 is built from 12 residues. V lost 1 base to trimming and J lost 8 bases, with 8 bases between them. Germline V CDR1 and CDR2: MGHDK, SYGVNS. CDR3 DNA: TGTGCCAGCAGTGAATTCGGTAGGGGCTACACCTTC. Residues: CASSEFGRGYTF.

V is TRBV13 and J is TRBJ2-1; no firm D call. The CDR3 is 15 residues long. The germline V and J ends were trimmed by 1 base and 8 bases, with 15 bases remaining between them. Germline V gene sequence: CDR1 PRHDT, CDR2 FYEKMQ (reference sequence). CDR3 loop: CASSLDQPQLDEQFF. The DNA for the CDR3 is TGTGCCAGCAGCTTAGATCAGCCCCAGCTAGATGAGCAGTTCTTC.

This clone was seen a few times. The rearrangement uses TRBV11-3 and TRBJ1-5; a weak D match, TRBD1 (5 bases). Per the germline V gene, CDR1 is SGHNT and CDR2 is YENEEA. The CDR3 loop spans 14 amino acids. V lost 5 bases and J 7 bases, leaving 15 bases between the germline ends. The CDR3 reads CASSPGPGDQPQHF. CDR3 in DNA: TGTGCCAGCAGCCCAGGCCCCGGGGACCAGCCCCAGCATTTT.

This clone was picked up one time. This chain's CDR3 is CASRGTGSFGELFF. As DNA, the CDR3 is TGTGCCAGCAGAGGGACAGGGTCCTTCGGGGAGCTGTTTTTT. This chain uses TRBV28 with TRBJ2-2, with 9 bases that match TRBD1. The CDR3 runs to 14 residues. Losses at the gene ends were 6 bases for V and 7 bases for J; bases not matched to a gene: 6. Germline-derived CDR1 and CDR2 are MDHEN and SYDVKM.

This clone was detected only a few times. The chain uses TRBV19 and TRBJ2-5; TRBD2 agrees at 11 bases. Germline V gene sequence: CDR1 LNHDA, CDR2 SQIVND (reference sequence). The CDR3 runs 16 residues. V was clipped by 3 bases and J by 5 bases; unmatched bases: 8. For the CDR3, the DNA is TGTGCCAGTAGTATCGGACTAGCGGGCCGGGGGGAGACCCAGTACTTC. Translation gives CASSIGLAGRGETQYF. Using reference TRBV19 and TRBJ2-5 for the parts outside the CDR3, the full variable domain is DGGITQSPKYLFRKEGQNVTLSCEQNLNHDAMYWYRQDPGQGLRLIYYSQIVNDFQKGDIAEGYSVSREKKESFPLTVTSAQKNPTAFYLCASSIGLAGRGETQYFGPGTRLLVL.

This clone turned up a few times. The chain joins TRBV11-3 to TRBJ2-7; TRBD1 matches at 10 bases. Trimming cost V 7 bases and J 6 bases; bases outside gene matches: 9. The CDR3 contains 14 residues. Germline lookup yields CDR1 SGHNT and CDR2 YENEEA. The CDR3 DNA follows: TGTGCCAGCATGCCGAGGGGGACAGGGGTCGAGCAGTACTTC. Its translation: CASMPRGTGVEQYF.

The rearrangement joins TRBV29-1 to TRBJ2-3; 8 bases match TRBD1. V was clipped by 5 bases and J by 1 base; unmatched bases: 2. The CDR3 has 13 amino acids. CDR1 SQVTM and CDR2 ANQGSEA come from the germline V gene. CDR3 DNA: TGCAGCGTTAAGACAGGGGGCACAGATACGCAGTATTTT. Translation gives CSVKTGGTDTQYF.

V gene TRBV28 combines with J gene TRBJ2-3, with 13 bases lining up with TRBD2. The V gene end was trimmed by 3 bases and the J gene end by 5 bases; junction bases not matched to a gene: 8. The germline gives CDR1 MDHEN, CDR2 SYDVKM. The CDR3 length is 17 residues. CDR3 in amino acids: CASSFPLLAGGEDTQYF. CDR3 nucleotides: TGTGCCAGCAGTTTCCCACTACTAGCGGGAGGGGAAGATACGCAGTATTTT.

Sample share makes this clone medium-sized. The rearrangement joins TRBV11-3 to TRBJ1-2; D is unresolved. With 5 bases removed from V and 6 bases from J, the gap between germline ends came to 16 bases. The CDR3 extends over 14 amino acids. The V gene's germline CDR1 is SGHNT and CDR2 YENEEA. The CDR3 nucleotides read TGTGCCAGCAGCGCCGGGATGGATGGAAATGGCTACACCTTC. Protein sequence: CASSAGMDGNGYTF.

This clone was seen a few times. The chain combines TRBV7-5 with TRBJ2-7; TRBD1, the table's D call, lacks a check against the DNA. TRBV7-5 is deemed a pseudogene. CDR3 size: 14 residues. The CDR3 DNA reads as TGTGCCAGCAGCACTGACAGGGGAATCTACGAGCAGTACTTC. It encodes CASSTDRGIYEQYF.